Described below is a single T cell receptor beta chain sequence and its context. The CDR3 contains 11 residues. Germline values: CDR1 DFQATT, CDR2 SNEGSKA (reference sequence). V lost 6 bases to trimming and J lost 4 bases; unmatched junction nucleotides: 3. This specimen belongs to a study of OX40 agonist ivuxolimab in advanced cancers. Some clones are missing from TCRdb's copy, which holds only in-frame ones; the method was immunoSEQ multiplex PCR. The data contain about 94,000 clones, around 91% of them singletons. This sequence originates from an adult with an advanced solid tumor such as melanoma, head and neck, liver or kidney cancer. The material was CD4+ or CD8+ T cells sorted from blood, obtained in a trial of the OX40 agonist ivuxolimab. This sequence joins TRBV20-1 and TRBJ2-7, with TRBD1 matching over 7 bases. The DNA for the CDR3 is TGCAGTGCCAACAGGGGATACGAGCAGTACTTC. This translates into CSANRGYEQYF.